These 26 T cell receptor beta chains came from one sample sequenced in a study of blood T cells in healthy people across ages. A sample-barcoded 5' primer and a J-beta primer mix were used in a second PCR of roughly 6 to 11 cycles. TCRdb processed the 5' RACE reads anew with MiXCR; each CDR3 protein has one entry. The sample holds some 1.5 million distinct CDR3 sequences, roughly 27% seen once. Input material: blood. These receptors were taken from a woman younger than 45 in good health.

CDR3 sequence (DNA): TGTGCCAGCAGCGCCTCGGGGGGCCAGCCCCAGCATTTT. Translated, it gives CASSASGGQPQHF. J is TRBJ1-5 and V is TRBV11-2; D might be TRBD1 (6 bases). The V end lost 5 bases, the J end lost 7 bases, and 12 bases lay between the germline ends. The CDR3 sequence is 13 residues long. The germline gives CDR1 SGHAT, CDR2 FQNNGV.

This clonotype was seen a handful of times. The V gene is TRBV7-9, the J gene TRBJ2-2; D gene uncertain. With 2 bases removed from V and 6 bases from J, the gap between germline ends came to 13 bases. CDR1 is SEHNR and CDR2 is FQNEAQ in the germline V gene (reference sequence). This CDR3 comprises 15 residues. CDR3 loop: CASSLTRSGAGELFF. Here the CDR3 DNA reads TGTGCCAGCAGCTTAACCAGATCAGGTGCCGGGGAGCTGTTTTTT.

Remarks on this clonotype: An end of the junction differs from the germline gene, which may be a read error. V and J are TRBV12-3 or TRBV12-4 and TRBJ2-1, with TRBD1 matching over 9 bases. The CDR3 extends over 16 amino acids. CDR3 DNA: TGTGCCGGCAGATTTCCGGGACAGGGTGGGATTAATGAGCAGTTCTTC. Protein: CAGRFPGQGGINEQFF.

This clonotype appeared a few times. The chain couples TRBV5-5 to TRBJ2-7, with a possible D match to TRBD2 (5 bases). CDR1 and CDR2 (germline): SGHKS, YYEKEE (reference sequence). This CDR3 region has 14 residues. V was clipped by 4 bases and J by 3 bases, with 14 bases between them. This chain's CDR3 is CASSGIGRDYEQYF. CDR3 bases: TGTGCCAGCAGCGGAATCGGACGGGACTACGAGCAGTACTTC. Full variable domain (remainder filled in from reference TRBV5-5 and TRBJ2-7): DAGVTQSPTHLIKTRGQQVTLRCSPISGHKSVSWYQQVLGQGPQFIFQYYEKEERGRGNFPDRFSARQFPNYSSELNVNALLLGDSALYLCASSGIGRDYEQYFGPGTRLTVT.

In its sample, this clonotype was seen a few times. The chain has TRBV9 and TRBJ1-2; D unresolved. With 4 bases removed from V and 1 base from J, the gap between germline ends came to 11 bases. Germline V gene sequence: CDR1 SGDLS, CDR2 YYNGEE. The CDR3 contains 14 residues. The CDR3 sequence: CASSPRTFNYGYTF. The CDR3 nucleotides are TGTGCCAGCAGCCCCCGGACCTTTAACTATGGCTACACCTTC.

The chain is built from TRBV28 and TRBJ1-1; TRBD1 agrees at 7 bases. The V segment lost 2 bases and the J segment 0 bases; nucleotides outside the gene matches: 12. The CDR3 is made up of 18 amino acids. Germline values: CDR1 MDHEN, CDR2 SYDVKM. The CDR3, as DNA: TGTGCCAGCAGTTTAGTTAGGGGGGTCGGGACAGTGAACACTGAAGCTTTCTTT. Translation: CASSLVRGVGTVNTEAFF.

On this clonotype: A much larger clone lies one base from this, so it may be a read error. The chain carries TRBV7-2 and TRBJ2-3, with no clear D. Germline loops: CDR1 SGHTA, CDR2 FQGNSA. The length of the CDR3 is 14 residues. The CDR3, as DNA: TGTGCCAGCAGCTCCCAGCCTTCCACAGAAACGCAGTATTTT. This translates into CASSSQPSTETQYF.

The rearrangement joins TRBV12-3 or TRBV12-4 to TRBJ1-3, with 12 bases fitting TRBD1. The V and J ends lost 4 bases and 4 bases, in that order; junction bases with no gene match: 5. The CDR3 contains 16 residues. As DNA, the CDR3 is TGTGCCAGCAGTTCGGGACAGGGGGCTTGGGGAAACACCATATATTTT. It codes for CASSSGQGAWGNTIYF.

As for this clonotype: At one end the junction does not follow the germline gene, possibly because of a read error. This chain connects TRBV15 to TRBJ2-1; 7 bases match TRBD2. Germline CDR1 is LNHNV and CDR2 is YYDKDF (reference sequence). The CDR3 has 15 residues. In DNA form, the CDR3 reads TGTGCCACCGGCAGATCCCGGGACTACTACAATGAGCAGTTCTTC. Translating it yields CATGRSRDYYNEQFF.

This chain connects TRBV5-5 to TRBJ1-1, with D maybe TRBD1 (6 bases). The V gene's germline CDR1 is SGHKS and CDR2 YYEKEE (reference sequence). Trimming left V 0 bases short and J 1 base short, with 10 bases between. This CDR3 has 15 residues. Here the CDR3 DNA reads TGTGCCAGCAGCTTGGCAGGGGCGAGGAACACTGAAGCTTTCTTT. Translating gives CASSLAGARNTEAFF.

This clonotype was picked up a small number of times. The chain is built from TRBV29-1 and TRBJ2-3; D remains unclear. The CDR3 is 15 amino acids. V dropped 0 bases and J dropped 2 bases, with 12 bases sitting between them. Germline V gives CDR1 SQVTM, CDR2 ANQGSEA. The CDR3 region has the DNA TGCAGCGTTGAAGAGGTCGGGCAGAACACAGATACGCAGTATTTT. It specifies CSVEEVGQNTDTQYF.

This CDR3 reads CASSLRQGEYGEQFF. CDR3 DNA sequence: TGCGCCAGCAGCCTTAGACAGGGGGAGTATGGTGAGCAGTTCTTC. The chain is built from TRBV5-1 and TRBJ2-1; 9 nucleotides match TRBD1. With 4 bases clipped from V and 9 bases from J, the junction kept 11 bases outside the gene matches. The CDR3 is 15 residues long. CDR1 is SGHRS, CDR2 YFSETQ, per germline.

The CDR3 region is CASSLARMGGRGYTF. As DNA, the CDR3 is TGTGCCAGCAGCTTAGCCAGGATGGGGGGCAGGGGCTACACCTTC. This chain joins TRBV7-2 and TRBJ1-2; tentatively, D is TRBD1 (6 bases). The CDR3 has 15 residues. V lost 0 bases, J lost 8 bases, and 16 bases lay in between. From germline, CDR1 is SGHTA and CDR2 FQGNSA.

The chain carries TRBV2 and TRBJ2-5; TRBD1 matches at 7 bases. The CDR3 has 14 residues. Germline V CDR1 and CDR2: SNHLY, FYNNEI. The V and J ends lost 6 bases and 5 bases, in that order; junction bases with no gene match: 9. The CDR3 loop reads CASSQQGMGETQYF. In DNA form, the CDR3 reads TGTGCCAGCAGCCAACAGGGGATGGGGGAGACCCAGTACTTC.

This clonotype came up once. A much larger clone is a single base away; this may be a read error. The chain has TRBV9 and TRBJ2-1, with D tentatively TRBD2 (5 bases). V gave up 1 base and J gave up 8 bases, with 13 bases separating them. The germline gives CDR1 SGDLS, CDR2 YYNGEE. The CDR3 loop spans 14 amino acids. This chain's CDR3 is CASSVLGRGYEQFF. The CDR3 nucleotides are TGTGCCAGCAGCGTACTAGGACGAGGGTATGAGCAGTTCTTC.

The chain uses TRBV20-1 and TRBJ1-3; D may be TRBD1 (5 bases). Trimming stripped 1 base from V and 8 bases from J, with 12 bases between. From germline, CDR1 is DFQATT and CDR2 SNEGSKA (reference sequence). The CDR3 loop spans 13 amino acids. CDR3 DNA sequence: TGCAGTGCTAGAGCGGGACGAGGGGACACCATATATTTT. Its translation: CSARAGRGDTIYF.

This clonotype was counted a few times. CDR3 loop: CASSLAGTGDTDTQYF. The CDR3 nucleotides read TGTGCCAGCAGCTTGGCCGGGACAGGGGACACAGATACGCAGTATTTT. The rearrangement links TRBV11-2 to TRBJ2-3; 10 bases map to TRBD1. Germline V gene sequence: CDR1 SGHAT, CDR2 FQNNGV. The ends lost 3 bases at V and 2 bases at J; junction bases unmatched: 5. CDR3 length equals 16 residues.

This clonotype was recorded a few times. The V gene is TRBV20-1, the J gene TRBJ1-1; TRBD1 aligns across 7 bases. There are 14 residues in the CDR3. The V gene's germline CDR1 is DFQATT and CDR2 SNEGSKA (reference sequence). Trimming at V came to 5 bases and at J to 6 bases, leaving 12 bases not matched to a gene. The CDR3 region has the DNA TGCAGTGCTCCCGGACAGGTTGGGACTCCTGAAGCTTTCTTT. Protein sequence: CSAPGQVGTPEAFF.

This rearrangement joins TRBV12-3 or TRBV12-4 to TRBJ2-3; D possibly uses TRBD1 or TRBD2 (6 bases each). The CDR3 length is 17 residues. The V gene lost 6 bases and the J gene lost 0 bases, with 19 bases spanning the gap. Here the CDR3 DNA reads TGTGCCAGCAGCCCCGGGAGAAGGACAGATAGCACAGATACGCAGTATTTT. This sequence encodes CASSPGRRTDSTDTQYF.

Note on this clonotype: This sequence may be a read error, since a much larger clone differs from it by one base. The V call is TRBV20-1, the J call TRBJ2-4; D is ambiguous. Trimming pared 1 base from V and 13 bases from J, leaving 11 bases between. The CDR3 contains 11 residues. CDR1 and CDR2 from the germline V gene are DFQATT and SNEGSKA (reference sequence). The CDR3: CSARGSMGQYF. CDR3 DNA: TGCAGTGCTAGAGGGAGTATGGGGCAGTACTTC.

The gene calls are TRBV7-2 and TRBJ2-1, with D hard to call. This CDR3 contains 15 residues. Germline lookup yields CDR1 SGHTA and CDR2 FQGNSA. V was clipped by 1 base and J by 4 bases, with 11 bases between them. The CDR3 spells CASSLDGFSYNEQFF. The CDR3 region has the DNA TGTGCCAGCAGCTTAGACGGTTTCTCTTACAATGAGCAGTTCTTC.

This clonotype was observed a few times. The gene calls are TRBV29-1 and TRBJ2-3; D not certain. CDR3 length equals 12 residues. Trimming left V 6 bases short and J 0 bases short, with 7 bases between. Germline-derived CDR1 and CDR2 are SQVTM and ANQGSEA. The CDR3 DNA reads TGCAGCGTCCGCCCAAGCACAGATACGCAGTATTTT. It codes for CSVRPSTDTQYF.

The V and J genes are TRBV18 and TRBJ2-7; D remains unclear. The V gene lost 5 bases and the J gene lost 0 bases, with 14 bases spanning the gap. This CDR3 spans 15 amino acids. CDR1 and CDR2 from the germline V gene are KGHSH and LQKENI. The CDR3 sequence: CASSLIVESSYEQYF. CDR3 nucleotides: TGTGCCAGCTCATTAATCGTGGAAAGCTCCTACGAGCAGTACTTC.

The genes are TRBV5-1 and TRBJ1-1; a weak D match, TRBD1 (5 bases). Looked up from germline, CDR1 is SGHRS and CDR2 is YFSETQ. The CDR3 contains 12 residues. Trimming shortened V by 3 bases and J by 11 bases, and 14 bases separated the two germline ends. CDR3 loop: CASSSGVREAFF. Here the CDR3 DNA reads TGCGCCAGCAGCTCCGGAGTCAGGGAGGCTTTCTTT.

With regard to this clonotype: Its ends do not fully match the called genes, so a read error is possible. The genes are TRBV7-2 and TRBJ2-5; 11 nucleotides match TRBD2. Germline CDR1 reads SGHTA; CDR2 reads FQGNSA. The CDR3 has 16 residues. CDR3 in amino acids: CAGSPQLAGVGETQYF. The CDR3, as DNA: TGTGCCGGCAGCCCCCAACTAGCGGGAGTGGGAGAGACCCAGTACTTC.

The table lists this clonotype with many counts. The chain has TRBV6-4 and TRBJ2-7; 9 bases align to TRBD2. V shed 4 bases and J 0 bases; nucleotides not matched to a gene: 7. CDR1 MRHNA and CDR2 SNTAGT come from the germline V gene. The CDR3 covers 16 residues. The CDR3 DNA is TGTGCCAGCAGTGCCGACTGGCGGGAGGGCTCCTACGAGCAGTACTTC. Amino acids: CASSADWREGSYEQYF.